This T cell receptor (beta chain) was found in a study of shared clonotypes between healthy human individuals. Study as a whole: Three CD4 naive, three CD4 memory, two CD8 naive and one CD8 memory plate were used per donor. General study findings and limits: Researchers sampled only blood; tissue repertoires likely differ.

Deletions cut 0 bases from V and 2 bases from J, with 14 bases between. The CDR3 length is 16 residues. Germline loops: CDR1 SGHRS, CDR2 YFSETQ. Donation came from healthy HIV-negative adults that had no recent acute infections or vaccinations. Assay used: immunoSEQ multiplex PCR; TCRdb lists only in-frame clones, some missing. The table records approximately 2.5 million clones, more than 90% of them present only once. Concerning this clone itself: The antigen remains unidentified.

This receptor was identified in a man between 18 and 29 years old in good health. V usage is TRBV5-1 and J usage is TRBJ1-2; a possible D gene is TRBD1 (6 bases). The sequenced material came from naive CD4+ T cells sorted from blood. Subset denoted: CD45RA+ positively selected. CDR3 residues: CASSLGVGGPNYGYTF. CDR3 in DNA: TGCGCCAGCAGCTTGGGGGTCGGGGGCCCCAACTATGGCTACACCTTC.